These 10 T cell receptor beta chains were all obtained from the same sample, sequenced in a study of blood T cell repertoires in COVID-19. Using immunoSEQ multiplex PCR, the repertoire was profiled, and TCRdb retains in-frame clones only, with some absent. The sample lists around 140,000 clones; roughly 88% were seen once. Specimen: peripheral blood. These receptors came from a woman in her 50s with acute or convalescent COVID-19.

The CDR3 nucleotides read TGTGCCAGCAGTCCGCGGCTAGCGGGCCTAAACAATGAGCAGTTCTTC. Translated: CASSPRLAGLNNEQFF. V gene TRBV7-8 combines with J gene TRBJ2-1, with 8 bases aligning to TRBD2. Germline V gene data show CDR1 as SGHVS and CDR2 as FQNEAQ. The CDR3 loop spans 16 amino acids. With V trimmed by 6 bases and J by 5 bases, 12 bases remained unmatched.

The rearrangement links TRBV23-1 to TRBJ2-5; unclear D gene. TRBV23-1 has ORF status, its function being uncertain. V was shortened by 0 bases and J by 2 bases, with 10 bases between the two germline ends. CDR3 length: 15 amino acids. CDR3 coding DNA: TGCGCCAGCAGTCAATCTTTGACTTCTCAAGAGACCCAGTACTTC. Translation: CASSQSLTSQETQYF.

The CDR3 DNA follows: TGCAGTGCAAGTCCGGGATACGGTCGTGGCTACACCTTC. It is translated as CSASPGYGRGYTF. The chain links TRBV20-1 to TRBJ1-2; D uncertain. V dropped 6 bases and J dropped 7 bases, with 18 bases sitting between them. This CDR3 has 13 amino acids. Per the germline V gene, CDR1 is DFQATT and CDR2 is SNEGSKA (reference sequence).

The V gene is TRBV6-6, the J gene TRBJ1-5; no clear D gene. The germline V gene encodes CDR1 MNHNY and CDR2 SVGAGI (reference sequence). Trimming stripped 10 bases from V and 4 bases from J, with 8 bases between. This CDR3 spans 11 amino acids. The CDR3 reads CAIGGNQPQHF. As DNA, the CDR3 is TGTGCCATAGGCGGAAATCAGCCCCAGCATTTT.

The rearrangement links TRBV5-3 to TRBJ2-1; 8 positions agree with TRBD2. TRBV5-3 is an open reading frame, and its role is uncertain. The CDR3 spans 16 residues. The trim removed 1 base at V and 4 bases at J, leaving 7 bases unmatched. CDR3 in amino acids: CARSLLGGRSYNEQFF. DNA of the CDR3: TGTGCCAGAAGCTTGTTAGGCGGGAGGTCTTACAATGAGCAGTTCTTC.

The rearrangement uses TRBV6-6 and TRBJ1-4; D possibly corresponds to TRBD1 (6 bases). This CDR3 contains 14 residues. Germline-derived CDR1 and CDR2 are MNHNY and SVGAGI (reference sequence). V lost 6 bases to trimming and J lost 8 bases, with 16 bases between them. The chain's CDR3 is CASRDRSVEEKLFF. For the CDR3, the DNA is TGTGCCAGCAGAGACAGGTCTGTGGAAGAAAAACTGTTTTTT.

The chain joins TRBV6-5 to TRBJ2-3, with TRBD2 matching 8 bases. The CDR3 is made up of 14 amino acids. V lost 5 bases to trimming and J lost 5 bases; unmatched junction nucleotides: 6. From germline, CDR1 is MNHEY and CDR2 SVGAGI. CDR3 in DNA: TGTGCCAGCAGTAGATCGGCGGGAGGAGATACGCAGTATTTT. Translating it yields CASSRSAGGDTQYF.

The chain is built from TRBV18 and TRBJ1-1; D possibly corresponds to TRBD1 (6 bases). The germline CDR1 and CDR2 sequences are KGHSH and LQKENI. The CDR3 has 14 residues. V was clipped by 3 bases and J by 1 base, with 9 bases between them. The CDR3 here is CASSPATGNTEAFF. Here the CDR3 DNA reads TGTGCCAGCTCACCGGCGACAGGGAACACTGAAGCTTTCTTT.

The chain links TRBV5-1 to TRBJ2-3; D might be TRBD2 (6 bases). CDR1 and CDR2 (germline): SGHRS, YFSETQ. CDR3 length: 15 residues. The germline V and J ends were trimmed by 7 bases and 0 bases, with 15 bases remaining between them. Written as DNA, the CDR3 is TGCGCCAGCTCCCCGGGCGGGATGAGCACAGATACGCAGTATTTT. Translating it yields CASSPGGMSTDTQYF.

Of note for this clone: Within the sample, other DNA sequences also encode this same CDR3. CDR3 loop: CAWSTRENQPQHF. CDR3 coding DNA: TGTGCCTGGAGTACCAGGGAAAATCAGCCCCAGCATTTT. V and J are TRBV30 and TRBJ1-5, with D possibly matching TRBD1 (5 bases). The CDR3 is made up of 13 amino acids. CDR1 is GTSNPN and CDR2 is SVGIG in the germline V gene (reference sequence). Trimming removed 2 bases from V and 4 bases from J, with 9 bases in between.